This T cell receptor (beta chain) originates from a study of cytomegalovirus exposure and HLA in healthy donors. The overall study: Tens of millions of unique TCRs, all from HLA-typed donors, were included in an early release of the data.

This CDR3 is built from 16 residues. CDR1 MNHNS and CDR2 SASEGT come from the germline V gene. V gave up 0 bases and J gave up 7 bases, with 13 bases separating them. This clone occurred once. No antigen is known for it. Study-wide points: According to an earlier analysis, most TCR beta V segments yielded productive rearrangements about 90% or about 30% of the time. In presence/absence analyses, roughly uniform sequencing depth across donors was assumed. Clonal expansion, a later analysis showed, was greater in HLA-associated TCR beta chains than in equally common others.

The primer mix had 60 Vbeta and 13 Jbeta primers. Using immunoSEQ multiplex PCR, the repertoire was profiled, and TCRdb retains in-frame clones only, with some absent. The top ten hold around 0.31% of the sample, which has under 200,000 clones, approximately 86% seen once. The sequence came from a young woman in good health and CMV-seronegative. The sample taken for sequencing was PBMCs. The V gene is TRBV6-1, the J gene TRBJ1-6; a weak D match, TRBD1 (5 bases). CDR3 bases: TGTGCCAGCAGTGAAGCAGTGACAGTTCCCAATTCACCCCTCCACTTT. It specifies CASSEAVTVPNSPLHF.